This T cell receptor beta chain was sequenced during a study of EBV T-cell therapy then PD-1 blockade in nasopharyngeal carcinoma. In the case of this clone: The antigen is undetermined.

Treatment specified: AdE1-LMPpoly-expanded autologous EBV-specific T-cell therapy followed by anti-PD-1 nivolumab. This table comes from immunoSEQ multiplex PCR, and its TCRdb copy is limited to in-frame clones, with some not included. The sample lists around 13,000 clones; approximately 80% were seen once. This sequence originates from a man aged 40-49 years with nasopharyngeal carcinoma. Specimen: CD8+ T cells from blood, collected at roughly day 99 from a patient whose treatment included autologous EBV-specific T cells and nivolumab.

The CDR3 nucleotides read TGTGCCAGCAGCTTAGGCAGGGTTACTGAAGCTTTCTTT. The encoded protein is CASSLGRVTEAFF. The V and J genes are TRBV7-9 and TRBJ1-1; TRBD1 might be the D (5 bases). Germline V gene sequence: CDR1 SEHNR, CDR2 FQNEAQ (reference sequence). The CDR3 extends over 13 amino acids. Trimming took 1 base from V and 5 from J, leaving 8 bases between them.